This section outlines one T cell receptor beta chain sequence together with its context. The antigen is unknown. The data are from a study of OX40 agonist ivuxolimab in advanced cancers. Sequencing used immunoSEQ multiplex PCR; TCRdb keeps in-frame clones, though not all of them. The sample records 60,000 to 85,000 clones, 85% to 90% being singletons. CDR3 size: 14 residues. V lost 2 bases and J lost 8; bases outside the gene matches: 3. Per the germline V gene, CDR1 is MNHEY and CDR2 is SMNVEV (reference sequence). Study conclusions and caveats: At doses 0.1 to 3.0 mg/kg, CD4+ and CD8+ clones expanded.

The source was CD4+ or CD8+ T cells sorted from blood, collected in a trial of the OX40 agonist ivuxolimab. The receptor's source is an adult with an advanced solid tumor such as melanoma, head and neck, liver or kidney cancer. The chain links TRBV27 to TRBJ2-2; 9 bases are shared with TRBD1. In DNA, the CDR3 is TGTGCCAGCAGTTTAAGGGGGACAGGGGGGGAGCTGTTTTTT. This codes for CASSLRGTGGELFF.